Listed below are T cell receptor beta chains from one sample, sequenced in a study of T cell clonotyping in hematopoietic cell transplantation. Clones were read by immunoSEQ multiplex PCR, and TCRdb kept only the in-frame ones, dropping some. The repertoire consists of about 69,000 clones, with about 95% occurring once and the leading ten covering roughly 1.5%. Sequences were derived from peripheral blood mononuclear cells, sampled before stem cell transplant. The receptors derive from a woman aged 50 to 60 with acute myeloid leukemia. Some clones in this sample may be carry-over from other donors' samples. Each CDR3 is given with its conserved first and last residue. Fields, in order: V gene, clone size, J gene, D gene, CDR3 protein, CDR3 DNA. A D gene is named only where the DNA matches it firmly. Not every row has a clone size; where given, it reads once, few, many or a size class.

>TRBV4-1|-|TRBJ1-1|-
CASSQEGWTEAFF
TGCGCCAGCAGCCAAGAGGGGTGGACTGAAGCTTTCTTT
>TRBV30|-|TRBJ2-4|TRBD2
CAWTGRSGGAKNIQYF
TGTGCCTGGACCGGGAGAAGCGGGGGAGCCAAAAACATTCAGTACTTC
>TRBV28|-|TRBJ1-1|-
CASRGGQNTEAFF
TGTGCCAGCAGGGGGGGGCAGAACACTGAAGCTTTCTTT
>TRBV18|-|TRBJ1-2|-
CASSLGSGNAGYTF
TGTGCCAGCTCCTTGGGTTCGGGGAACGCTGGCTACACCTTC
>TRBV9|-|TRBJ1-6|-
CASSVGGLLRNSPLHF
TGTGCCAGCAGCGTAGGAGGACTGCTTCGGAATTCACCCCTCCACTTT
>TRBV11-2|-|TRBJ2-3|-
CASSLVGDGSDTQYF
TGTGCCAGCAGCTTAGTAGGGGATGGGTCAGATACGCAGTATTTT
>TRBV7-6|-|TRBJ1-1|-
CASSQQTGYTEAFF
TGTGCCAGCAGCCAGCAAACAGGGTACACTGAAGCTTTCTTT
>TRBV11-3|-|TRBJ2-1|TRBD2
CASSLDSGRSYNEQFF
TGTGCCAGCAGCTTAGATAGCGGGAGGTCCTACAATGAGCAGTTCTTC
>TRBV19|-|TRBJ1-3|-
CASSITSSSGNTIYF
TGTGCCAGTAGTATTACAAGCTCCTCTGGAAACACCATATATTTT
>TRBV10-3|once|TRBJ2-1|TRBD1
CAISEQGANEQFF
TGTGCCATCAGTGAACAGGGGGCGAATGAGCAGTTCTTC
>TRBV6-1|-|TRBJ2-5|-
CAGGQETQYF
TGTGCCGGGGGGCAGGAGACCCAGTACTTC
>TRBV27|-|TRBJ2-7|TRBD2
CASSFGTGTSGYEQYF
TGTGCCAGCAGTTTCGGAACCGGGACTAGCGGATACGAGCAGTACTTC
>TRBV11-2|-|TRBJ2-7|TRBD2
CASSRSGANEQYF
TGTGCCAGCAGCCGGAGCGGGGCCAACGAGCAGTACTTC
>TRBV30|-|TRBJ1-5|TRBD1
CAWRSKQGANDQPQHF
TGTGCCTGGCGCTCCAAACAGGGGGCGAATGATCAGCCCCAGCATTTT
>TRBV5-1|-|TRBJ1-3|-
CASMAGNTIYF
TGCGCCAGCATGGCGGGAAACACCATATATTTT
>TRBV11-2|-|TRBJ2-6|TRBD2
CASSLSGVGANVLTF
TGTGCCAGCAGCTTAAGCGGGGTTGGGGCCAACGTCCTGACTTTC
>TRBV4-1|-|TRBJ1-5|-
CASSQEPGTATQPQHF
TGCGCCAGCAGCCAAGAACCCGGGACCGCGACTCAGCCCCAGCATTTT
>TRBV6-5|-|TRBJ2-7|-
CASKKGGLGSYEQYF
TGTGCCAGCAAAAAAGGGGGGCTCGGGTCCTACGAGCAGTACTTC
>TRBV18|once|TRBJ2-3|-
CASSPPGQDTQYF
TGTGCCAGCTCACCACCAGGGCAAGATACGCAGTATTTT
>TRBV2|-|TRBJ2-2|-
CALRAENTGELFF
TGTGCCTTGAGAGCCGAGAACACCGGGGAGCTGTTTTTT
>TRBV7-2|-|TRBJ2-5|TRBD2
CASSLERGRGTQYF
TGTGCCAGCAGCTTAGAGCGGGGGCGGGGGACCCAGTACTTC
>TRBV6-5|-|TRBJ2-2|-
CASSFGTGGELFF
TGTGCCAGCAGTTTTGGGACCGGTGGGGAGCTGTTTTTT
>TRBV7-3|-|TRBJ1-1|-
CASSPSLENTEAFF
TGTGCCAGCAGCCCAAGTCTAGAAAACACTGAAGCTTTCTTT
>TRBV7-8|once|TRBJ1-2|TRBD1
CASSATRDRENYGYTF
TGTGCCAGCAGCGCGACCCGGGACAGGGAGAACTATGGCTACACCTTC
>TRBV6-5|-|TRBJ1-4|-
CASSFFSTGGGEKLFF
TGTGCCAGCAGTTTCTTCTCGACGGGTGGGGGGGAAAAACTGTTTTTT
>TRBV11-2|-|TRBJ1-1|-
CASSLSNTEAFF
TGTGCCAGCAGCTTATCTAACACTGAAGCTTTCTTT
>TRBV29-1|-|TRBJ2-3|-
CSGRSTDTQYF
TGCAGCGGAAGAAGCACAGATACGCAGTATTTT
>TRBV5-1|-|TRBJ2-3|TRBD2
CASSLGTRGTDTQYF
TGCGCCAGCAGCTTGGGTACGCGGGGGACAGATACGCAGTATTTT
>TRBV19|-|TRBJ1-4|-
CASSPRADEKLFF
TGTGCCAGTAGTCCCCGGGCCGATGAAAAACTGTTTTTT
>TRBV6-6|-|TRBJ2-3|-
CASSYPPGGTDTQYF
TGTGCCAGCAGTTATCCCCCGGGGGGCACAGATACGCAGTATTTT
>TRBV4-1|-|TRBJ1-6|-
CASSQDMGNSPLHF
TGCGCCAGCAGCCAAGATATGGGTAATTCACCCCTCCACTTT
>TRBV7-6|once|TRBJ1-5|-
CASSLGSRTSNQPQHF
TGTGCCAGCAGCTTGGGTTCCCGGACAAGCAATCAGCCCCAGCATTTT